The 26 T cell receptor beta chains given below trace back to one sample, sequenced in a study of T cells in Graves' hyperthyroidism and ophthalmopathy. Template material for amplifying TCR beta CDR3 regions consisted of RNA transcripts. A set of HTBI primers served as the primers for a first-round RT-PCR of the TCR CDR3. Via MiXCR, TCRdb re-called the multiplex PCR reads, giving one row per CDR3 protein. The sample holds approximately 710,000 distinct CDR3 sequences; 15% to 20% are singletons and the top ten take around a sixth. The sequenced sample consisted of blood. These TCRs come from a man aged 45-60 years with Graves' hyperthyroidism.

This chain uses TRBV9 with TRBJ2-3; 14 bases line up with TRBD2. The V gene end was trimmed by 0 bases and the J gene end by 0 bases; junction bases not matched to a gene: 12. There are 21 residues in the CDR3. CDR1 is SGDLS, CDR2 YYNGEE, per germline. In nucleotides, the CDR3 is TGTGCCAGCAGCGTAGTCCCCGGACTAGCGGGAGGAGGAGCGAGCACAGATACGCAGTATTTT. Encoded protein: CASSVVPGLAGGGASTDTQYF.

This clonotype was seen many times. This chain links TRBV11-2 with TRBJ2-7; 8 nucleotides agree with TRBD2. V lost 1 base, J lost 1 base, and 3 bases stayed unmatched. Germline CDR1 SGHAT, CDR2 FQNNGV. This CDR3 has 15 residues. In nucleotides, the CDR3 is TGTGCCAGCAGCTTAGCCGGCGGGAGGTCCTACGAGCAGTACTTC. It codes for CASSLAGGRSYEQYF.

This CDR3 is CASSRTSGSNQPQHF. CDR3 DNA: TGTGCCAGCAGCCGGACATCCGGAAGCAATCAGCCCCAGCATTTT. J is TRBJ1-5 and V is TRBV7-2; possible D gene TRBD1, 5 bases. Trimming stripped 5 bases from V and 1 base from J, with 12 bases between. Germline CDR1 SGHTA, CDR2 FQGNSA. This CDR3 spans 15 amino acids.

This chain uses TRBV20-1 with TRBJ1-2, with 9 bases lining up with TRBD1. Trimming took 7 bases from V and 11 from J; bases not matched to a gene: 11. The germline V gene has CDR1 DFQATT and CDR2 SNEGSKA (reference sequence). The length of the CDR3 is 12 residues. CDR3 sequence: CSGPGQGAGYTF. DNA for the CDR3: TGCAGTGGGCCGGGACAGGGAGCGGGTTACACCTTC.

This clonotype has a handful of counts. The V call is TRBV4-3, the J call TRBJ2-5; maybe TRBD1 (5 bases). This CDR3 is built from 18 residues. In germline, CDR1 is LGHNA, CDR2 YSLEER. The V and J ends lost 2 bases and 5 bases respectively, with 24 bases between them. The CDR3, as DNA: TGCGCCAGCAGCCAACAGGCTCGCGAAGGGGCGTACGCGGAGACCCAGTACTTC. Its protein product is CASSQQAREGAYAETQYF.

This clonotype was seen a few times. This chain connects TRBV28 to TRBJ2-7; tentatively, D is TRBD1 or TRBD2 (5 bases each). There are 17 residues in the CDR3. Germline V CDR1 and CDR2: MDHEN, SYDVKM. Trimming stripped 5 bases from V and 2 bases from J, with 22 bases between. The CDR3 reads CASSPPGPYVRAYEQYF. In nucleotides, the CDR3 is TGTGCCAGCAGTCCACCGGGACCGTACGTTCGGGCCTACGAGCAGTACTTC. The full variable domain, in which reference TRBV28 and TRBJ2-7 provide the parts outside the CDR3, is DVKVTQSSRYLVKRTGEKVFLECVQDMDHENMFWYRQDPGLGLRLIYFSYDVKMKEKGDIPEGYSVSREKKERFSLILESASTNQTSMYLCASSPPGPYVRAYEQYFGPGTRLTVT.

This clonotype has ten or more counts. The chain combines TRBV28 with TRBJ2-1; D may correspond to TRBD1 or TRBD2 (6 bases each). The V and J ends lost 0 bases and 6 bases respectively, with 33 bases between them. Germline CDR1 is MDHEN and CDR2 is SYDVKM. The CDR3 has 22 residues. DNA of the CDR3: TGTGCCAGCAGTTTATGGCGAGATCTTGGCGGGGTCCGGGACAACTCGGTCAATGAGCAGTTCTTC. This translates into CASSLWRDLGGVRDNSVNEQFF.

This clonotype was seen at least ten times. For the CDR3, the DNA is TGTGCCAGCAACGACCTTCGGGGACAGGGTAATTACGAGCAGTACTTC. As protein: CASNDLRGQGNYEQYF. The chain recombines TRBV6-1 with TRBJ2-7; TRBD1 aligns across 9 bases. CDR1 and CDR2 (germline): MNHNS, SASEGT. CDR3 size: 16 residues. With V trimmed by 7 bases and J by 4 bases, 14 bases remained unmatched.

The chain recombines TRBV27 with TRBJ2-7; no firm D call. Germline lookup yields CDR1 MNHEY and CDR2 SMNVEV (reference sequence). With 4 bases removed from V and 4 bases from J, the gap between germline ends came to 11 bases. This CDR3 comprises 13 residues. The CDR3 nucleotides read TGTGCCAGCAGTTCATGGCAAGGTTACGAGCAGTACTTC. It specifies CASSSWQGYEQYF.

At least ten counts were recorded for this clonotype. This chain joins TRBV7-9 and TRBJ1-4; D possibly corresponds to TRBD1 (5 bases). The V and J ends lost 6 bases and 2 bases respectively, with 10 bases between them. In germline, CDR1 is SEHNR, CDR2 FQNEAQ (reference sequence). The CDR3 has 14 amino acids. CDR3 amino acids: CASRDGTTNEKLFF. CDR3 sequence (DNA): TGTGCCAGCAGAGACGGGACGACTAATGAAAAACTGTTTTTT.

This clonotype has more than one count but fewer than ten. This chain joins TRBV29-1 and TRBJ2-5; D gene unclear. V lost 8 bases to trimming and J lost 6 bases, with 13 bases between them. Germline V lookup: CDR1 SQVTM, CDR2 ANQGSEA. CDR3 size: 11 residues. The CDR3 reads CSTVGLKTQYF. The DNA of the CDR3 is TGCAGCACGGTAGGGCTGAAGACCCAGTACTTC.

A word on this clonotype: A read error is possible here, since a much larger clone lies one base away. The chain carries TRBV12-3 or TRBV12-4 and TRBJ1-1, with a possible D match to TRBD1 (6 bases). The CDR3 sequence is 12 residues long. CDR3 in amino acids: CVSSLQGGEAFF. CDR3 coding DNA: TGTGTCAGCAGTTTACAGGGAGGGGAAGCTTTCTTT.

This clonotype was seen a few times. The V call is TRBV5-1, the J call TRBJ2-5; D gene unclear. The germline gives CDR1 SGHRS, CDR2 YFSETQ. The CDR3 covers 19 residues. Trimming cost V 4 bases and J 9 bases, with 34 bases left between them. CDR3 residues: CASSQNTDGPIPTRVAQYF. The DNA for the CDR3 is TGCGCCAGCAGCCAAAACACTGATGGCCCGATACCTACAAGAGTGGCCCAGTACTTC.

The table lists this clonotype with many counts. The V gene is TRBV27, the J gene TRBJ1-4, with 11 bases aligning to TRBD1. Germline trimming cut 4 bases from V and 7 bases from J; bases unmatched to any gene: 5. Germline V gene sequence: CDR1 MNHEY, CDR2 SMNVEV (reference sequence). The CDR3 contains 15 residues. CDR3 sequence: CASSSGQGAIEKLFF. The CDR3 coding sequence is TGTGCCAGCAGTTCCGGACAGGGGGCGATTGAAAAACTGTTTTTT.

This clonotype was seen at least ten times. The V gene is TRBV6-1, the J gene TRBJ1-5; D remains ambiguous. Germline V gives CDR1 MNHNS, CDR2 SASEGT. The CDR3 sequence is 15 residues long. V was pared by 6 bases and J by 4 bases, with 16 bases between. CDR3 residues: CASSMHPKGNQPQHF. In DNA form, the CDR3 reads TGTGCCAGCAGCATGCACCCAAAGGGTAATCAGCCCCAGCATTTT.

This clonotype has more than one count but fewer than ten. The V gene is TRBV5-1, the J gene TRBJ2-3; D uncertain. V shed 4 bases and J shed 6 bases, with 12 bases lying between them. CDR3 length: 13 residues. Germline CDR1 and CDR2: SGHRS and YFSETQ. CDR3: CASSRGDRDTQYF. CDR3 nucleotide sequence: TGCGCCAGCAGCCGTGGGGATCGTGATACGCAGTATTTT.

This clonotype came up many times. The chain combines TRBV18 with TRBJ2-5, with D uncertain. Trimming cost V 3 bases and J 2 bases, with 10 bases left between them. CDR3 size: 14 residues. CDR1 is KGHSH and CDR2 is LQKENI in the germline V gene. The CDR3 sequence is CASSPPVVQETQYF. CDR3 bases: TGTGCCAGCTCACCTCCGGTAGTACAAGAGACCCAGTACTTC.

This clonotype was counted ten times or more. The chain is built from TRBV9 and TRBJ1-1, with D perhaps matching TRBD1 (5 bases). Trimming took 0 bases from V and 0 from J, leaving 9 bases between them. The V gene's germline CDR1 is SGDLS and CDR2 YYNGEE. The CDR3 length is 15 residues. CDR3 amino acids: CASSVDDSMNTEAFF. The CDR3 DNA reads TGTGCCAGCAGCGTAGACGACAGTATGAACACTGAAGCTTTCTTT.

In DNA, the CDR3 is TGTGCCAGCAGCGGACGGGGGTACTCTGGGGCCAACGTCCTGACTTTC. The encoded protein is CASSGRGYSGANVLTF. V and J are TRBV25-1 and TRBJ2-6; tentatively, D is TRBD2 (6 bases). The CDR3 is 16 residues long. V was pared by 6 bases and J by 0 bases, with 12 bases between. The germline CDR1 and CDR2 sequences are MGHDK and SYGVNS.

This clonotype showed up many times. The rearrangement joins TRBV28 to TRBJ2-2; TRBD1 agrees at 8 bases. Germline assignment: CDR1 MDHEN and CDR2 SYDVKM. The CDR3 contains 16 residues. V trimming: 7 bases; J trimming: 6 bases; junction bases outside the gene matches: 13. Here the CDR3 reads CASNYLTGGKSGELFF. As DNA, the CDR3 is TGTGCCAGCAATTACCTTACAGGGGGTAAATCCGGGGAGCTGTTTTTT.

Ten or more counts support this clonotype. The chain uses TRBV7-2 and TRBJ2-1; D call uncertain. The CDR3 spans 13 residues. V was shortened by 5 bases and J by 6 bases, with 11 bases between the two germline ends. Looked up from germline, CDR1 is SGHTA and CDR2 is FQGNSA. DNA of the CDR3: TGTGCCAGCAGCCCGTTTAGGGCCAATGAGCAGTTCTTC. It yields the protein CASSPFRANEQFF.

The chain combines TRBV11-1 with TRBJ2-7; 8 bases agree with TRBD1. The germline gives CDR1 SGHAT, CDR2 FQDESV (reference sequence). Trimming at V came to 3 bases and at J to 2 bases, leaving 6 bases not matched to a gene. This CDR3 region has 15 residues. CDR3 loop: CASSFPGQDTYEQYF. CDR3 coding DNA: TGTGCCAGCAGCTTCCCGGGACAGGATACCTACGAGCAGTACTTC.

In this sample, this clonotype turned up many times. The CDR3 DNA reads as TGTGCCAGCAGTTTACCCCCAGGAGAGACCCAGTACTTC. Translating gives CASSLPPGETQYF. This rearrangement joins TRBV12-3 or TRBV12-4 to TRBJ2-5; D gene uncertain. V shed 2 bases and J shed 4 bases, with 8 bases lying between them. The CDR3 covers 13 residues.

The CDR3 here is CASSLTHQKQFF. CDR3 in DNA: TGTGCCAGCTCACTTACACATCAGAAGCAGTTCTTC. This sequence joins TRBV2 and TRBJ2-1, with D hard to call. The CDR3 spans 12 residues. The ends were cut back, 8 bases at V and 11 bases at J, with 16 bases in the middle. Per the germline V gene, CDR1 is SNHLY and CDR2 is FYNNEI.

The chain joins TRBV18 to TRBJ2-1, with D uncertain. Germline V gene data show CDR1 as KGHSH and CDR2 as LQKENI. The CDR3 runs 15 residues. The ends were cut back, 0 bases at V and 3 bases at J, with 9 bases in the middle. CDR3 region: CASSPPGGFYNEQFF. In DNA form, the CDR3 reads TGTGCCAGCTCACCACCGGGCGGTTTCTACAATGAGCAGTTCTTC.

This clonotype has at least ten counts. The genes are TRBV29-1 and TRBJ2-3; no clear D. V lost 4 bases and J 2 bases, leaving 10 bases between the germline ends. This CDR3 spans 13 amino acids. Germline CDR1 reads SQVTM; CDR2 reads ANQGSEA. The CDR3 nucleotides are TGCAGCGTTGGTTCAGCCTTCACAGATACGCAGTATTTT. It specifies CSVGSAFTDTQYF.